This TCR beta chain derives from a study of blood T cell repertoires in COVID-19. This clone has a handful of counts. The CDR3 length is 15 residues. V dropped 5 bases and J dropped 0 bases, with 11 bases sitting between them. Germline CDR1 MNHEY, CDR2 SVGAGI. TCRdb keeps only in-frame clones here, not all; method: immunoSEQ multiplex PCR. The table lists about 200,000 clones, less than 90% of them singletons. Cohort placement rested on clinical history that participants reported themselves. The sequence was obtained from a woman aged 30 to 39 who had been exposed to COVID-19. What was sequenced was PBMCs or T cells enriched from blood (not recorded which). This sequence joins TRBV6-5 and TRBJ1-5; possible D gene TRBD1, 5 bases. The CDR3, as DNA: TGTGCCAGCAGTAACGGGGGTAATAGCAATCAGCCCCAGCATTTT. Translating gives CASSNGGNSNQPQHF.